These 17 T cell receptor beta chains came from one sample sequenced in a study of T-cell reconstitution after alpha-beta-depleted transplantation in children. Preparation of the TCRbeta library used unique molecular identifiers. TCRdb re-called the PCR reads through MiXCR, storing one row per CDR3 protein. The table has 550,000 to 800,000 distinct CDR3 sequences, over 10% seen once; the top ten hold 0.79%. Source: PBMCs, taken before TCRalphabeta/CD19-depleted stem cell transplant. These receptors were obtained from a girl aged 2-10 years with congenital amegakaryocytic thrombocytopenia, due to receive a stem cell transplant.

This clonotype was seen a handful of times. J is TRBJ2-3 and V is TRBV5-1, with D unclear. The ends were cut back, 0 bases at V and 2 bases at J, with 13 bases in the middle. The CDR3 has 16 amino acids. CDR1 and CDR2 (germline): SGHRS, YFSETQ. CDR3 bases: TGCGCCAGCAGCTTGGATGGTCTATCTTACACAGATACGCAGTATTTT. Amino acid sequence: CASSLDGLSYTDTQYF.

This clonotype was observed at least ten times. The chain links TRBV20-1 to TRBJ2-7; 9 nucleotides line up with TRBD2. CDR1 and CDR2 from the germline V gene are DFQATT and SNEGSKA (reference sequence). V lost 4 bases to trimming and J lost 0 bases; unmatched junction nucleotides: 4. This CDR3 is 14 amino acids long. The CDR3 DNA reads as TGCAGTGCTATTCCTAGCGGGGTCTCCTACGAGCAGTACTTC. It translates to CSAIPSGVSYEQYF.

This clonotype was seen only a few times. The chain is built from TRBV7-3 and TRBJ2-3, with D maybe TRBD2 (6 bases). The CDR3 runs to 15 residues. From germline, CDR1 is SGHTA and CDR2 FQGTGA. V lost 2 bases to trimming and J lost 4 bases, with 13 bases between them. In DNA, the CDR3 is TGTGCCAGCAGCTTACGTGCGGGAAGGGCAGATACGCAGTATTTT. Translating it yields CASSLRAGRADTQYF.

This clonotype was detected many times. The chain employs TRBV25-1 and TRBJ2-1, with D possibly being TRBD1 or TRBD2 (8 bases each). This CDR3 contains 14 residues. Trimming took off 8 bases at V and 3 bases at J, with 14 bases between the two ends. In germline, CDR1 is MGHDK, CDR2 SYGVNS. The CDR3, as DNA: TGTGCCAGCGCGGGGGGACAGGTCTACAATGAGCAGTTCTTC. It encodes CASAGGQVYNEQFF.

The J gene is TRBJ2-6, the V gene TRBV5-1; D is uncertain. V lost 0 bases to trimming and J lost 0 bases, with 10 bases between them. The CDR3 contains 17 residues. Germline V gene lookup returns CDR1 SGHRS and CDR2 YFSETQ. The CDR3 DNA reads as TGCGCCAGCAGCTTGGACGGGCCCCCCTCTGGGGCCAACGTCCTGACTTTC. Its protein is CASSLDGPPSGANVLTF.

This clonotype appeared many times. The chain uses TRBV5-1 and TRBJ1-1; D uncertain. The CDR3 consists of 13 residues. Germline CDR1 SGHRS, CDR2 YFSETQ. V shed 4 bases and J shed 8 bases, with 15 bases lying between them. CDR3 in DNA: TGCGCCAGCAGCCTCGGACCGACGAGGGAAGCTTTCTTT. Translated, it gives CASSLGPTREAFF. Combining the CDR3 with reference TRBV5-1 and TRBJ1-1 gives the whole variable domain KAGVTQTPRYLIKTRGQQVTLSCSPISGHRSVSWYQQTPGQGLQFLFEYFSETQRNKGNFPGRFSGRQFSNSRSEMNVSTLELGDSALYLCASSLGPTREAFFGQGTRLTVV.

This chain connects TRBV12-3 or TRBV12-4 to TRBJ2-7, with D perhaps TRBD2 (5 bases). The CDR3 runs 13 residues. Between the trimmed V and J ends, which lost 7 bases and 1 base, there was a span of 11 bases. DNA of the CDR3: TGTGCCAGCACGAGAGGGAAATCCTACGAGCAGTACTTC. Its translation is CASTRGKSYEQYF.

The table lists this clonotype with many counts. Sequence at one end of the junction differs from germline and may be a read error. The chain uses TRBV12-3 or TRBV12-4 and TRBJ2-7; 10 bases map to TRBD2. The length of the CDR3 is 15 residues. The chain's CDR3 is CASSLAGGSTYEQYF. The CDR3 region has the DNA TGTGCCAGCAGCTTAGCGGGAGGTAGTACGTACGAGCAGTACTTC.

This chain uses TRBV20-1 with TRBJ1-2; D is unresolved. V was clipped by 5 bases and J by 2 bases, with 9 bases between them. Per germline, CDR1 DFQATT and CDR2 SNEGSKA (reference sequence). This CDR3 region has 12 residues. DNA for the CDR3: TGCAGTGCTGAAACAGCGAACTATGGCTACACCTTC. Amino acids: CSAETANYGYTF.

The sample holds many counts of this clonotype. This chain connects TRBV20-1 to TRBJ1-1; unclear D gene. The CDR3 contains 13 residues. Trimming removed 5 bases at V and 0 bases at J, with 10 bases between. CDR1 and CDR2 from the germline V gene are DFQATT and SNEGSKA (reference sequence). CDR3 in amino acids: CSAPDYMNTEAFF. In DNA form, the CDR3 reads TGCAGTGCTCCTGACTACATGAACACTGAAGCTTTCTTT.

The rearrangement joins TRBV2 to TRBJ2-5, with 10 bases identical to TRBD1. Germline V gene sequence: CDR1 SNHLY, CDR2 FYNNEI. The CDR3 is 14 amino acids. After removal of 4 bases from V and 5 bases from J, the junction contained 4 bases not matched to a gene. The CDR3 DNA reads as TGTGCCAGCAGTGGGACAGGGGGTCACGAGACCCAGTACTTC. This gives the protein CASSGTGGHETQYF. Looking up the rest from reference TRBV2 and TRBJ2-5 gives the full variable domain: EPEVTQTPSHQVTQMGQEVILRCVPISNHLYFYWYRQILGQKVEFLVSFYNNEISEKSEIFDDQFSVERPDGSNFTLKIRSTKLEDSAMYFCASSGTGGHETQYFGPGTRLLVL.

This chain links TRBV7-8 with TRBJ2-1; TRBD2 might be the D (6 bases). The germline V gene has CDR1 SGHVS and CDR2 FQNEAQ. This CDR3 is 16 amino acids long. Trimming removed 5 bases from V and 5 bases from J, with 19 bases in between. The CDR3 spells CASSPRRVTGNNEQFF. The CDR3 DNA follows: TGTGCCAGCAGCCCGAGGAGGGTAACGGGAAACAATGAGCAGTTCTTC. The complete variable domain, with remaining parts taken from reference TRBV7-8 and TRBJ2-1, reads GAGVSQSPRYKVAKRGQDVALRCDPISGHVSLFWYQQALGQGPEFLTYFQNEAQLDKSGLPSDRFFAERPEGSVSTLKIQRTQQEDSAVYLCASSPRRVTGNNEQFFGPGTRLTVL.

Ten or more counts support this clonotype. The V and J genes are TRBV7-9 and TRBJ2-1; D gene ambiguous. Deletions cut 1 base from V and 1 base from J, with 8 bases between. The CDR3 length is 15 residues. Per germline, CDR1 SEHNR and CDR2 FQNEAQ (reference sequence). The CDR3 region has the DNA TGTGCCAGCAGCTTAGAAGCGTATTCCTACAATGAGCAGTTCTTC. It encodes CASSLEAYSYNEQFF. The variable domain in full, completed from reference TRBV7-9 and TRBJ2-1, reads DTGVSQNPRHKITKRGQNVTFRCDPISEHNRLYWYRQTLGQGPEFLTYFQNEAQLEKSRLLSDRFSAERPKGSFSTLEIQRTEQGDSAMYLCASSLEAYSYNEQFFGPGTRLTVL.

This clonotype was detected ten times or more. The rearrangement uses TRBV29-1 and TRBJ2-1; 7 nucleotides agree with TRBD1. Germline trimming cut 2 bases from V and 7 bases from J; bases unmatched to any gene: 2. In germline, CDR1 is SQVTM, CDR2 ANQGSEA. The CDR3 covers 12 residues. The CDR3 DNA follows: TGCAGCGTTGAACCGGACAGGAATGAGCAGTTCTTC. This translates into CSVEPDRNEQFF.

This clonotype has ten or more counts. This chain uses TRBV5-5 with TRBJ1-1; D unresolved. The CDR3 length is 14 residues. The germline V gene encodes CDR1 SGHKS and CDR2 YYEKEE (reference sequence). Trimming shortened V by 1 base and J by 0 bases, and 7 bases separated the two germline ends. The CDR3 reads CASSLILMNTEAFF. CDR3 coding DNA: TGTGCCAGCAGCTTGATACTAATGAACACTGAAGCTTTCTTT.

This clonotype was recorded at least ten times. This chain links TRBV7-9 with TRBJ2-3, with D hard to call. Germline V CDR1 and CDR2: SEHNR, FQNEAQ (reference sequence). This CDR3 spans 17 amino acids. Trimming removed 1 base from V and 5 bases from J, with 19 bases in between. The CDR3: CASSLGTWWEVGDTQYF. CDR3 in DNA: TGTGCCAGCAGCTTAGGTACTTGGTGGGAAGTCGGAGATACGCAGTATTTT.

The sample holds a few counts of this clonotype. The chain is built from TRBV5-6 and TRBJ2-3; TRBD2 aligns across 7 bases. J lost 5 bases, V lost 1 base, and 7 bases had no gene match. This CDR3 spans 15 amino acids. CDR1 and CDR2 (germline): SGHDT, YYEEEE. The CDR3 reads CASSLMGGPLDTQYF. CDR3 bases: TGTGCCAGCAGCTTGATGGGAGGGCCTCTAGATACGCAGTATTTT.